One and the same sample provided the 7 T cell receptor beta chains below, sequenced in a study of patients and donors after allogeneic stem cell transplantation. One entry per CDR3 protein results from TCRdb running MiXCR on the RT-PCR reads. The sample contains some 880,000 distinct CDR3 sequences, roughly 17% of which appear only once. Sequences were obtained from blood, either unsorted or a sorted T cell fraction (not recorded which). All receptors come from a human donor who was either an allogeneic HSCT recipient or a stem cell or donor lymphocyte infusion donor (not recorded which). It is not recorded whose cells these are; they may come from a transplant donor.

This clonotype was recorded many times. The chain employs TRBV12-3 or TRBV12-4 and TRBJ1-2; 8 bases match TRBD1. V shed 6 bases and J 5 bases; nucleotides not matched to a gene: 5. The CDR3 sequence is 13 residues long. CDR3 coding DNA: TGTGCCAGCAGGAGGACAGGGTCTTATGGCTACACCTTC. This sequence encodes CASRRTGSYGYTF.

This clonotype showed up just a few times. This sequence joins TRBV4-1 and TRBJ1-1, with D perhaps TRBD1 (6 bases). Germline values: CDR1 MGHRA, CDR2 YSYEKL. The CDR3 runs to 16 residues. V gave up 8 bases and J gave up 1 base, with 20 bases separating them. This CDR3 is CASRGGLDARNTEAFF. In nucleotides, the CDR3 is TGCGCCAGCCGTGGGGGGCTGGATGCCCGGAACACTGAAGCTTTCTTT.

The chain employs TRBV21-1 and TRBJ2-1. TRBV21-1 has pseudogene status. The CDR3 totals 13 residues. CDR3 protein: CASSKLGYNEQFF. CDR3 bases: TGTGCCAGCAGCAAACTGGGTTACAATGAGCAGTTCTTC.

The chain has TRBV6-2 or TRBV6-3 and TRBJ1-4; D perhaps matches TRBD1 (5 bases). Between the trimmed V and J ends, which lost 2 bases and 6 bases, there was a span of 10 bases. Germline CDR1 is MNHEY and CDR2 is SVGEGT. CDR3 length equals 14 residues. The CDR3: CASSYGGADEKLFF. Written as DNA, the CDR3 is TGTGCCAGCAGTTACGGCGGGGCCGATGAAAAACTGTTTTTT.

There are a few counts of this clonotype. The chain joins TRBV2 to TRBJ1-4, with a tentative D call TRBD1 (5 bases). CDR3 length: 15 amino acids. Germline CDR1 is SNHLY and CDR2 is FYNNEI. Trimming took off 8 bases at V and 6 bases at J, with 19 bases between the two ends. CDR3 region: CASSTGHIADEKLFF. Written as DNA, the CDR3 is TGTGCCAGCTCAACGGGGCACATTGCGGATGAAAAACTGTTTTTT.

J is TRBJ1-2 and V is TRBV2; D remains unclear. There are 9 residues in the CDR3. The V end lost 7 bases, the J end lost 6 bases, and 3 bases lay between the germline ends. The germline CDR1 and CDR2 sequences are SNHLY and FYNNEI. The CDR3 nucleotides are TGTGCCAGCAACAATGGCTACACCTTC. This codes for CASNNGYTF. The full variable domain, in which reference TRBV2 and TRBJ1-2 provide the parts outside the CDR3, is EPEVTQTPSHQVTQMGQEVILRCVPISNHLYFYWYRQILGQKVEFLVSFYNNEISEKSEIFDDQFSVERPDGSNFTLKIRSTKLEDSAMYFCASNNGYTFGSGTRLTVV.

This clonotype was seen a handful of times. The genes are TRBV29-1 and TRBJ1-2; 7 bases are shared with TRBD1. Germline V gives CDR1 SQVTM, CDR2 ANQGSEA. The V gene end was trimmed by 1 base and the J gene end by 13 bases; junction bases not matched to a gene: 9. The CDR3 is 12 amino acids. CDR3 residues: CSVEGTGTNSTF. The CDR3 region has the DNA TGCAGCGTTGAAGGGACAGGTACAAATTCCACCTTC.